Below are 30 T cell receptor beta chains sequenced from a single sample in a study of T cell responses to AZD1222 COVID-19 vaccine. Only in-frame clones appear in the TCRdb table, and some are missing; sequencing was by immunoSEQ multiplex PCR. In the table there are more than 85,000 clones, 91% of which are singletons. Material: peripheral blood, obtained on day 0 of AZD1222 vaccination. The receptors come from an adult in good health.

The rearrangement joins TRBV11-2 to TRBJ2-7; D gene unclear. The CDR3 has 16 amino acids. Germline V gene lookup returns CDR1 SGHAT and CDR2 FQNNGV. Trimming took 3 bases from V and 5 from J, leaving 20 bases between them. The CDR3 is CASSFTTGGRVDEQYF. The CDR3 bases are TGTGCCAGCAGCTTTACCACGGGCGGCCGGGTCGACGAGCAGTACTTC.

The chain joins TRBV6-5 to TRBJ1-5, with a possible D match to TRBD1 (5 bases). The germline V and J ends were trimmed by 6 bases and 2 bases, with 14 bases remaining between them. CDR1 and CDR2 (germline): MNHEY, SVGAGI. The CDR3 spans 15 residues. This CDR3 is CASRLAGRGNQPQHF. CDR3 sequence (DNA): TGTGCCAGCAGGTTAGCAGGGAGAGGCAATCAGCCCCAGCATTTT.

As DNA, the CDR3 is TGTGCCATCAGTGAGTCGAATGGACAGGGGGCTTCTGGAAACACCATATATTTT. It codes for CAISESNGQGASGNTIYF. The rearrangement uses TRBV10-3 and TRBJ1-3; TRBD1 agrees at 11 bases. The germline V gene has CDR1 ENHRY and CDR2 SYGVKD. The CDR3 has 18 residues. The V gene end was trimmed by 0 bases and the J gene end by 1 base; junction bases not matched to a gene: 5.

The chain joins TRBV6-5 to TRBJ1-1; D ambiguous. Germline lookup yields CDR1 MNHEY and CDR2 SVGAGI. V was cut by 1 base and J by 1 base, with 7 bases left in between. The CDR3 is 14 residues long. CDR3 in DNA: TGTGCCAGCAGTTACTGGGCCAGGAACACTGAAGCTTTCTTT. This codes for CASSYWARNTEAFF.

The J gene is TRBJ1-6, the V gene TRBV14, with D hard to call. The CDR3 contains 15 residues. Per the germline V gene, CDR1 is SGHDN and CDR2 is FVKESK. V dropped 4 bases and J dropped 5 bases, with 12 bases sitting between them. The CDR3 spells CASSRYSYNNSPLHF. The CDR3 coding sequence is TGTGCCAGCAGCCGATACAGCTATAATAATTCACCCCTCCACTTT.

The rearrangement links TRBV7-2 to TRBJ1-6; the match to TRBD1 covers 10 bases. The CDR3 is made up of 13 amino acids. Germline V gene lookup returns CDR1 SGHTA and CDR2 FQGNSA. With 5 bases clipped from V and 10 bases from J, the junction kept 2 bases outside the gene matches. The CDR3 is CASSPGQGSPLHF. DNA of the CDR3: TGTGCCAGCAGCCCGGGACAGGGGTCACCCCTCCACTTT.

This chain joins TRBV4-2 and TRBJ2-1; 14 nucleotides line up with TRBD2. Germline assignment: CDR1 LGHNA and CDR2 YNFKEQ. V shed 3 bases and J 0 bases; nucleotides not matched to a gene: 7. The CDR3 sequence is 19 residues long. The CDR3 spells CASSQPGTSGRGSYNEQFF. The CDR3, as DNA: TGTGCCAGCAGCCAGCCCGGGACTAGCGGGAGAGGCTCCTACAATGAGCAGTTCTTC.

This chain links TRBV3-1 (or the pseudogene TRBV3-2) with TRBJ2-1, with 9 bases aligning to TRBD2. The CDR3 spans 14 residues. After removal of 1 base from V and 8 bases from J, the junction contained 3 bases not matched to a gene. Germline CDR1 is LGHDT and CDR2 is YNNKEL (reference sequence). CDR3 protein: CASSQGREGDEQFF. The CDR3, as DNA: TGTGCCAGCAGCCAAGGGCGGGAGGGCGATGAGCAGTTCTTC.

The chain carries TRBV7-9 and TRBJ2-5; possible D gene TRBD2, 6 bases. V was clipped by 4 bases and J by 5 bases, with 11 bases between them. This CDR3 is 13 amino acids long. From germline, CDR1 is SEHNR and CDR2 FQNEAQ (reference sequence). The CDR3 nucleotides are TGTGCCAGCAGCTCCTGGAGGGACGAGACCCAGTACTTC. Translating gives CASSSWRDETQYF. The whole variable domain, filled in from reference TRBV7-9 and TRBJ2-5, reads DTGVSQNPRHKITKRGQNVTFRCDPISEHNRLYWYRQTLGQGPEFLTYFQNEAQLEKSRLLSDRFSAERPKGSFSTLEIQRTEQGDSAMYLCASSSWRDETQYFGPGTRLLVL.

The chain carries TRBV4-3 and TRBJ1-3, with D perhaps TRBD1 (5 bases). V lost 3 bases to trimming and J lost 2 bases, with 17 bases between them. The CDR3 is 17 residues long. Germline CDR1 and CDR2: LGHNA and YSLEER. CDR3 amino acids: CASSHSGVTGAGNTIYF. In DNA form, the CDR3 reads TGCGCCAGCAGCCATTCTGGAGTCACAGGTGCTGGAAACACCATATATTTT.

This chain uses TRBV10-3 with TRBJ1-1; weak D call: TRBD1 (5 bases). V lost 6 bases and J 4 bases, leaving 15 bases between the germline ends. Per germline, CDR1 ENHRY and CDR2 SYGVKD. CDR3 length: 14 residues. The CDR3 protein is CAISSSRGGTEAFF. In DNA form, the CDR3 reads TGTGCCATCAGCTCAAGCCGGGGGGGCACTGAAGCTTTCTTT.

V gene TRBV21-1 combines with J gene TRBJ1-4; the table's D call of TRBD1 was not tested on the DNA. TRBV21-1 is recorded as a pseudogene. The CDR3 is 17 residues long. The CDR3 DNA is TGTGCCAGCAGCAAACTTCACAGGGACCCAACTAATGAAAAACTGTTTTTT. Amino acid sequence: CASSKLHRDPTNEKLFF.

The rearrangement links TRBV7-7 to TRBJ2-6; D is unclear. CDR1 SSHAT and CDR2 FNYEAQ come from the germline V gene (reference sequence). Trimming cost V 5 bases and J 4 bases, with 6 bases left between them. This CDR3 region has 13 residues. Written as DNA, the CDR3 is TGTGCCAGCAGCGGGTCCGGGGCCAACGTCCTGACTTTC. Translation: CASSGSGANVLTF.

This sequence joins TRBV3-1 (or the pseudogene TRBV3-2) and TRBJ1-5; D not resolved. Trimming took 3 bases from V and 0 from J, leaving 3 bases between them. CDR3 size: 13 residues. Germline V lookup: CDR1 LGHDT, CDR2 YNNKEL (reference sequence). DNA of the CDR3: TGTGCCAGCAGCCAGGATAGCAATCAGCCCCAGCATTTT. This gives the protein CASSQDSNQPQHF.

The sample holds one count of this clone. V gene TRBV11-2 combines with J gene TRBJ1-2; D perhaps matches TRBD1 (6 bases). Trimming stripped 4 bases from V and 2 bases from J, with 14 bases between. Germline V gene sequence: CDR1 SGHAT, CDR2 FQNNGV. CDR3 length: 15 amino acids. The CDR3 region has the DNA TGTGCCAGCAGCTCCCCCCTACAGGGCAACTATGGCTACACCTTC. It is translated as CASSSPLQGNYGYTF.

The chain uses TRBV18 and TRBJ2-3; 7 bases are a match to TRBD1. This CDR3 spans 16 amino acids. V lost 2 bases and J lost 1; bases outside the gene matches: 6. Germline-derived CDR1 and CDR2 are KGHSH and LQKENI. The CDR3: CASSPWVGQGTDTQYF. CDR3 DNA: TGTGCCAGCTCACCATGGGTCGGACAGGGCACAGATACGCAGTATTTT.

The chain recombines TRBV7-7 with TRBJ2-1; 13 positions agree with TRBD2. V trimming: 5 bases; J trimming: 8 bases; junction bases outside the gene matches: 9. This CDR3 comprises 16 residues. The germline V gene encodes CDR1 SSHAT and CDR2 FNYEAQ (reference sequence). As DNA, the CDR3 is TGTGCCAGCAGCAAGGGACTAGCGGGATCGATGGATGAGCAGTTCTTC. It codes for CASSKGLAGSMDEQFF.

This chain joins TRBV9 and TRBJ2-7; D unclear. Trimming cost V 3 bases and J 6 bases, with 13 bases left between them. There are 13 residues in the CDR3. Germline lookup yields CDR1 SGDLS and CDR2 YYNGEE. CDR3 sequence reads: CASSGAGPPEQYF. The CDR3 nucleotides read TGTGCCAGCAGCGGCGCCGGGCCCCCCGAGCAGTACTTC. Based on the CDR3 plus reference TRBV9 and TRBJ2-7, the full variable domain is DSGVTQTPKHLITATGQRVTLRCSPRSGDLSVYWYQQSLDQGLQFLIQYYNGEERAKGNILERFSAQQFPDLHSELNLSSLELGDSALYFCASSGAGPPEQYFGPGTRLTVT.

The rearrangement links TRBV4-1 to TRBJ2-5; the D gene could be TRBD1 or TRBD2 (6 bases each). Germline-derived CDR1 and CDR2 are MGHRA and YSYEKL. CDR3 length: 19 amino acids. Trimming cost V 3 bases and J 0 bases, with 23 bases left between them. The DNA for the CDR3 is TGCGCCAGCAGCCACCCCGAGGGCGGGACGGACAGATACCAAGAGACCCAGTACTTC. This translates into CASSHPEGGTDRYQETQYF.

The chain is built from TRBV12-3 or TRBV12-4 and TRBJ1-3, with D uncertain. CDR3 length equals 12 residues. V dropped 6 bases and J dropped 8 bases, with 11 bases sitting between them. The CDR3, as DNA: TGTGCCAGCAGCCGACCCTGGGACACCATATATTTT. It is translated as CASSRPWDTIYF.

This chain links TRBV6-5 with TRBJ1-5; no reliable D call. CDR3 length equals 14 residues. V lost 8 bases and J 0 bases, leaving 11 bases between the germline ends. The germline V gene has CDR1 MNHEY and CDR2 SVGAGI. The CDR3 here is CASQDPHSNQPQHF. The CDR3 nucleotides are TGTGCCAGCCAAGACCCTCATAGCAATCAGCCCCAGCATTTT.

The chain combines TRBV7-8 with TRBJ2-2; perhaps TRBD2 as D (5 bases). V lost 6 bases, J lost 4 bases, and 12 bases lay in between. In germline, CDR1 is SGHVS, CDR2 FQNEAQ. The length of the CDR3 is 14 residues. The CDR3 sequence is CASSPSSGTGELFF. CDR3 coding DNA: TGTGCCAGCAGTCCCTCCAGCGGCACCGGGGAGCTGTTTTTT.

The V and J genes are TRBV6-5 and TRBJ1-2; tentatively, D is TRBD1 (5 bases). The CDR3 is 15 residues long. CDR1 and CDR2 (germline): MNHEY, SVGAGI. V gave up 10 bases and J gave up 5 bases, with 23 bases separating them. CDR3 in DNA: TGTGCCACCCTTCCCGGGCCCGGGGCGGCTTATGGCTACACCTTC. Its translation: CATLPGPGAAYGYTF.

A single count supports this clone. CDR3 residues: CASGLAHEQFF. The CDR3 nucleotides read TGTGCCTCGGGACTAGCGCATGAGCAGTTCTTC. The gene calls are TRBV10-3 and TRBJ2-1; TRBD2 aligns across 10 bases. J was trimmed by 8 bases and V by 11 bases; bases with no gene match: 3. CDR1 ENHRY and CDR2 SYGVKD come from the germline V gene. The CDR3 sequence is 11 residues long.

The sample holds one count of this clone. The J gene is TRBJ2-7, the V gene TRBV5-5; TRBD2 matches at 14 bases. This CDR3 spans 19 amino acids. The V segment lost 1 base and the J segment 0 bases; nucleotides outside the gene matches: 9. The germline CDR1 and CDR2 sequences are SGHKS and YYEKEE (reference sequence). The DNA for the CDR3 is TGTGCCAGCAGCTTGAGCGGACTAGCGGGAGGTTCGGTCTCCTACGAGCAGTACTTC. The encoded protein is CASSLSGLAGGSVSYEQYF.

The CDR3 reads CASSLTDNQPQHF. The CDR3 bases are TGTGCCAGCAGTTTAACTGACAATCAGCCCCAGCATTTT. The genes are TRBV12-3 or TRBV12-4 and TRBJ1-5; D is uncertain. Trimming stripped 2 bases from V and 3 bases from J, with 5 bases between. The length of the CDR3 is 13 residues.

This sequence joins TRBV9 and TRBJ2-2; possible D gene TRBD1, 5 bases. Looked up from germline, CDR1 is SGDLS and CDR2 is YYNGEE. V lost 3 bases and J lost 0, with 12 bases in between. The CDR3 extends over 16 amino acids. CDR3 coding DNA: TGTGCCAGCAGCGCCAGGGCTACTTCGAACACCGGGGAGCTGTTTTTT. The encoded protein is CASSARATSNTGELFF.

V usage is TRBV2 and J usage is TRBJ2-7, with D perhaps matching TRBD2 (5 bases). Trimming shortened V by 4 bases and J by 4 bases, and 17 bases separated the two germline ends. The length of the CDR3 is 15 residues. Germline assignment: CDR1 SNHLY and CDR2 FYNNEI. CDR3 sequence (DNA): TGTGCCAGCAGTGTTGGGAGCGCTGGCGTGTACGAGCAGTACTTC. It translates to CASSVGSAGVYEQYF.

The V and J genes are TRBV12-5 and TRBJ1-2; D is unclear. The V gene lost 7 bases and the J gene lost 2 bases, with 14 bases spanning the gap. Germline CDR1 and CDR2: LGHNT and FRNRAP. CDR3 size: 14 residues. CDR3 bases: TGTGCTAGTGTCTTAGGATACGAAAACTATGGCTACACCTTC. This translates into CASVLGYENYGYTF.

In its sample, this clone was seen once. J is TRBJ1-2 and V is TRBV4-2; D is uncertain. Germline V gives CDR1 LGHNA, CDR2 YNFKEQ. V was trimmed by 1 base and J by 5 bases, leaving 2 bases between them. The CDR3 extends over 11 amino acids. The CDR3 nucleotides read TGTGCCAGCAGCCAAGCGTATGGCTACACCTTC. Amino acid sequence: CASSQAYGYTF.